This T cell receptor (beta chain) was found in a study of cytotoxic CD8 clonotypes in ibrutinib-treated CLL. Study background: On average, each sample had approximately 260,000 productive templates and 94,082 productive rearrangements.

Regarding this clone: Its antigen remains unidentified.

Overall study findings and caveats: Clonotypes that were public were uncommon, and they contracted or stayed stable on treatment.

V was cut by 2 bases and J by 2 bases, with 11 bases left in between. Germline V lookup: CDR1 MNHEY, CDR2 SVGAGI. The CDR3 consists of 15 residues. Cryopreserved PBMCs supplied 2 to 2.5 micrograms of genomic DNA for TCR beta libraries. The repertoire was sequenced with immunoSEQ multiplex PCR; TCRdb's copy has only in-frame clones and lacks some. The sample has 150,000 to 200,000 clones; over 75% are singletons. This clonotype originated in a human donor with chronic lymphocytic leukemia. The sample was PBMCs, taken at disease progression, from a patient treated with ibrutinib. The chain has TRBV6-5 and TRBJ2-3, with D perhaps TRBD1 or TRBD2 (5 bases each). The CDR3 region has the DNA TGTGCCAGCAGTTACCTCAGGGAGAACACAGATACGCAGTATTTT. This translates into CASSYLRENTDTQYF.